These 32 T cell receptor beta chains originate from one sample sequenced in a study of shared clonotypes between healthy human individuals. Repertoires were generated with immunoSEQ multiplex PCR, while TCRdb's copy carries only in-frame clones and drops some. The top ten hold more than 0.45% of the sample, which has 800,000 to 1,200,000 clones, 70% to 80% seen once. The sequenced sample consisted of memory CD4+ T cells from PBMCs. The subset denotes: CD45RA-negative fraction. These receptors all come from a man aged 18 to 35 in good health. Some clones in this sample may be carry-over from other donors' samples.

The chain has TRBV5-4 and TRBJ2-5, with D perhaps matching TRBD1 (6 bases). Germline CDR1 reads SGHNT; CDR2 reads YYREEE (reference sequence). The CDR3 runs to 13 residues. Trimming removed 5 bases from V and 8 bases from J, with 16 bases in between. The CDR3 coding sequence is TGTGCCAGCAGAACCGGGACAAAGAAAACCCAGTACTTC. Amino acids: CASRTGTKKTQYF.

CDR3 DNA: TGTGCCAGCAGCGTAGACAGCGGGGAGCTGTTTTTT. Protein product: CASSVDSGELFF. The chain is built from TRBV7-7 and TRBJ2-2, with D maybe TRBD1 (5 bases). V lost 5 bases and J lost 7, with 8 bases in between. Germline loops: CDR1 SSHAT, CDR2 FNYEAQ (reference sequence). The CDR3 sequence is 12 residues long.

The rearrangement joins TRBV7-9 to TRBJ2-7; D is tentatively TRBD1 or TRBD2 (5 bases each). V lost 6 bases to trimming and J lost 3 bases, with 15 bases between them. Per the germline V gene, CDR1 is SEHNR and CDR2 is FQNEAQ (reference sequence). The CDR3 sequence is 14 residues long. This CDR3 is CASSKEGQRYEQYF. The CDR3 region has the DNA TGTGCCAGCAGTAAAGAGGGGCAGCGCTACGAGCAGTACTTC.

This clone appeared many times. The CDR3 DNA follows: TGCAGCGTTGTGGCCAGTGCGAACATTCAGTACTTC. It codes for CSVVASANIQYF. The rearrangement joins TRBV29-1 to TRBJ2-4; D ambiguous. Germline V gives CDR1 SQVTM, CDR2 ANQGSEA. The CDR3 is 12 residues long. The germline V and J ends were trimmed by 4 bases and 7 bases, with 11 bases remaining between them.

This clone was recorded only once. The gene calls are TRBV7-8 and TRBJ1-5; weak D call: TRBD1 (6 bases). The V and J ends lost 5 bases and 6 bases respectively, with 14 bases between them. The CDR3 runs to 14 residues. Germline V gene lookup returns CDR1 SGHVS and CDR2 FQNEAQ. CDR3 nucleotide sequence: TGTGCCAGCAGCCCGCAGGGGACCAGTCAGCCCCAGCATTTT. Protein sequence: CASSPQGTSQPQHF.

To note about this clone: Other DNA sequences of this sample code for an identical CDR3. The rearrangement uses TRBV5-1 and TRBJ2-7; weak D call: TRBD2 (6 bases). The CDR3 runs to 14 residues. V lost 4 bases, J lost 3 bases, and 14 bases lay in between. From germline, CDR1 is SGHRS and CDR2 YFSETQ. The CDR3 sequence is CASSLEAGNYEQYF. The CDR3 DNA is TGCGCCAGCAGCCTTGAGGCGGGGAACTACGAGCAGTACTTC.

This clone has just a few counts. The V gene is TRBV28, the J gene TRBJ2-7; 11 bases fit TRBD2. Unmatched junction bases numbered 9, after V lost 3 bases and J lost 2 bases. This CDR3 has 17 residues. Germline V gives CDR1 MDHEN, CDR2 SYDVKM. CDR3 nucleotide sequence: TGTGCCAGCAGTTTGGGGCTAGCGGGAGGCCTGCCCTACGAGCAGTACTTC. It yields the protein CASSLGLAGGLPYEQYF. Together with reference TRBV28 and TRBJ2-7, the CDR3 gives the full variable domain: DVKVTQSSRYLVKRTGEKVFLECVQDMDHENMFWYRQDPGLGLRLIYFSYDVKMKEKGDIPEGYSVSREKKERFSLILESASTNQTSMYLCASSLGLAGGLPYEQYFGPGTRLTVT.

The V call is TRBV30, the J call TRBJ1-1, with D uncertain. CDR1 is GTSNPN and CDR2 is SVGIG in the germline V gene (reference sequence). This CDR3 contains 13 residues. The ends were cut back, 5 bases at V and 5 bases at J, with 15 bases in the middle. The CDR3 DNA follows: TGTGCCTGGCAAGAGGTAGCTGGGACTGAAGCTTTCTTT. Protein product: CAWQEVAGTEAFF.

V is TRBV25-1 and J is TRBJ1-2; 10 bases agree with TRBD1. Germline CDR1 MGHDK, CDR2 SYGVNS. CDR3 length: 15 amino acids. J was trimmed by 8 bases and V by 3 bases; bases with no gene match: 9. The CDR3 protein is CASSDAGTGVNGYTF. CDR3 in DNA: TGTGCCAGCAGTGATGCCGGGACAGGGGTTAACGGCTACACCTTC.

The chain couples TRBV7-8 to TRBJ2-2; D is uncertain. Trimming removed 4 bases from V and 4 bases from J, with 1 base in between. This CDR3 has 11 amino acids. CDR1 and CDR2 from the germline V gene are SGHVS and FQNEAQ. CDR3 nucleotide sequence: TGTGCCAGCAGCTCCACCGGGGAGCTGTTTTTT. It codes for CASSSTGELFF.

This chain links TRBV7-6 with TRBJ2-1; D may be TRBD2 (6 bases). The germline CDR1 and CDR2 sequences are SGHVS and FNYEAQ. The CDR3 contains 12 residues. Trimming removed 3 bases from V and 9 bases from J, with 9 bases in between. The CDR3 reads CASSLVGGEQFF. The DNA for the CDR3 is TGTGCCAGCAGCTTGGTGGGGGGTGAGCAGTTCTTC.

V is TRBV6-5 and J is TRBJ2-3; the match to TRBD1 covers 7 bases. Germline assignment: CDR1 MNHEY and CDR2 SVGAGI. V gave up 6 bases and J gave up 1 base; unmatched junction bases: 7. The CDR3 length is 15 residues. The CDR3 nucleotides are TGTGCCAGCAGGGGGATAGGACAGGGCACAGATACGCAGTATTTT. This encodes CASRGIGQGTDTQYF.

The chain uses TRBV6-6 and TRBJ1-5; no reliable D call. CDR3 length: 14 residues. V lost 2 bases, J lost 0 bases, and 5 bases lay in between. Germline V gene sequence: CDR1 MNHNY, CDR2 SVGAGI (reference sequence). The CDR3 spells CASSYKGSNQPQHF. CDR3 nucleotide sequence: TGTGCCAGCAGTTACAAGGGTAGCAATCAGCCCCAGCATTTT.

CDR3 in amino acids: CASSFRDINTEAFF. CDR3 DNA sequence: TGTGCCAGCAGTTTCCGGGACATTAACACTGAAGCTTTCTTT. The chain has TRBV28 and TRBJ1-1; D is possibly TRBD1 (6 bases). The CDR3 covers 14 residues. CDR1 and CDR2 from the germline V gene are MDHEN and SYDVKM. V was trimmed by 3 bases and J by 2 bases, leaving 10 bases between them. Together with reference TRBV28 and TRBJ1-1, the CDR3 gives the full variable domain: DVKVTQSSRYLVKRTGEKVFLECVQDMDHENMFWYRQDPGLGLRLIYFSYDVKMKEKGDIPEGYSVSREKKERFSLILESASTNQTSMYLCASSFRDINTEAFFGQGTRLTVV.

With regard to this clone: A much larger clone differs from this one at a single base, so this may be a read error. The chain carries TRBV6-1 and TRBJ1-2, with D unresolved. The CDR3 spans 15 residues. The germline CDR1 and CDR2 sequences are MNHNS and SASEGT. CDR3 loop: CASNEASTGGYGYTF. The CDR3 DNA is TGTGCCAGCAATGAAGCATCGACCGGCGGGTATGGCTACACCTTC.

The V gene is TRBV2, the J gene TRBJ1-2; 7 positions match TRBD1. Losses at the gene ends were 10 bases for V and 4 bases for J; bases not matched to a gene: 9. Germline CDR1 SNHLY, CDR2 FYNNEI. This CDR3 has 13 residues. The CDR3 region is CATSTGTAYGYTF. CDR3 bases: TGTGCCACAAGTACCGGGACAGCCTATGGCTACACCTTC.

The sample holds one count of this clone. This chain connects TRBV7-3 to TRBJ2-3, with D perhaps TRBD1 (5 bases). The V and J ends lost 5 bases and 8 bases respectively, with 26 bases between them. The CDR3 runs 17 residues. Germline V gene data show CDR1 as SGHTA and CDR2 as FQGTGA. The CDR3 DNA reads as TGTGCCAGCAGCCGCGCTCAAACAGGTGCCGGTCTCGGTACGCAGTATTTT. This sequence encodes CASSRAQTGAGLGTQYF.

The J gene is TRBJ2-4, the V gene TRBV7-9; 10 nucleotides align to TRBD1. The J segment lost 5 bases and the V segment lost 6 bases, leaving 4 bases of the junction unmatched. This CDR3 spans 14 amino acids. The germline CDR1 and CDR2 sequences are SEHNR and FQNEAQ (reference sequence). Written as DNA, the CDR3 is TGTGCCAGCAGTTCCGACAGGGGGCAAAACATTCAGTACTTC. Its protein product is CASSSDRGQNIQYF.

The gene calls are TRBV5-4 and TRBJ1-1; TRBD1 aligns across 8 bases. V shed 4 bases, J shed 1 base, and the junction held 3 bases outside the gene matches. Germline V gene sequence: CDR1 SGHNT, CDR2 YYREEE (reference sequence). This CDR3 region has 14 residues. As DNA, the CDR3 is TGTGCCAGCAGCCCAGGGACAGGGAACACTGAAGCTTTCTTT. Residues: CASSPGTGNTEAFF.

This clone was observed a few times. V usage is TRBV5-6 and J usage is TRBJ1-4, with D tentatively TRBD1 (5 bases). V was clipped by 2 bases and J by 10 bases, with 15 bases between them. Germline CDR1 is SGHDT and CDR2 is YYEEEE. The CDR3 loop spans 14 amino acids. Here the CDR3 DNA reads TGTGCCAGCAGCTTCGACCCTCTGGGGGGAAAACTGTTTTTT. Translation: CASSFDPLGGKLFF.

This chain connects TRBV21-1 to TRBJ2-7. TRBV21-1 constitutes a pseudogene. This CDR3 region has 10 residues. The CDR3, as DNA: TGTGCCAGCAGCAAGCACGAGCAGTACTTC. Its translation: CASSKHEQYF.

This clone was observed a few times. The gene calls are TRBV7-9 and TRBJ2-7; D unclear. The CDR3 is 12 amino acids. From germline, CDR1 is SEHNR and CDR2 FQNEAQ (reference sequence). With 5 bases removed from V and 3 bases from J, the gap between germline ends came to 8 bases. In nucleotides, the CDR3 is TGTGCCAGCAGCCCGTTTAGCTACGAGCAGTACTTC. It encodes CASSPFSYEQYF. Variable domain in full (rest from reference TRBV7-9 and TRBJ2-7): DTGVSQNPRHKITKRGQNVTFRCDPISEHNRLYWYRQTLGQGPEFLTYFQNEAQLEKSRLLSDRFSAERPKGSFSTLEIQRTEQGDSAMYLCASSPFSYEQYFGPGTRLTVT.

The chain has TRBV12-1 and TRBJ2-1. TRBV12-1 is a recognized pseudogene. The length of the CDR3 is 15 residues. As DNA, the CDR3 is TGTGCCAGCAGCGCGAGCGGCAGCCGGGGCCGGGAGCAGTTCTTC. This gives the protein CASSASGSRGREQFF.

V gene TRBV7-2 combines with J gene TRBJ2-7; 10 bases are a match to TRBD2. CDR1 SGHTA and CDR2 FQGNSA come from the germline V gene. The CDR3 has 15 amino acids. With V trimmed by 5 bases and J by 6 bases, 10 bases remained unmatched. CDR3 region: CASSPSGSLKGEQYF. The DNA of the CDR3 is TGTGCCAGCAGCCCTAGCGGGAGCTTAAAGGGCGAGCAGTACTTC.

The J gene is TRBJ2-2, the V gene TRBV7-2, with D tentatively TRBD2 (6 bases). The germline gives CDR1 SGHTA, CDR2 FQGNSA. Deletions cut 1 base from V and 0 bases from J, with 6 bases between. This CDR3 comprises 15 residues. As DNA, the CDR3 is TGTGCCAGCAGCTTAGGCGGGACGAACACCGGGGAGCTGTTTTTT. This codes for CASSLGGTNTGELFF.

The chain joins TRBV27 to TRBJ2-1, with 12 bases lining up with TRBD2. CDR3 size: 15 residues. Germline V gives CDR1 MNHEY, CDR2 SMNVEV (reference sequence). The V gene end was trimmed by 6 bases and the J gene end by 6 bases; junction bases not matched to a gene: 6. The CDR3, as DNA: TGTGCCAGCAGGCCCCGGGGACTAGCGGGCAATGAGCAGTTCTTC. It yields the protein CASRPRGLAGNEQFF.

The chain links TRBV5-1 to TRBJ2-7; D may correspond to TRBD1 or TRBD2 (5 bases each). CDR1 is SGHRS and CDR2 is YFSETQ in the germline V gene. This CDR3 contains 15 residues. Between the trimmed V and J ends, which lost 2 bases and 6 bases, there was a span of 18 bases. DNA for the CDR3: TGCGCCAGCAGCTTTTCAGTCTGGGACCCTGGCGAGCAGTACTTC. Translation gives CASSFSVWDPGEQYF.

To note about this clone: The sample contains more than one DNA sequence encoding this CDR3. This chain uses TRBV5-1 with TRBJ1-1, with D unclear. The ends were cut back, 0 bases at V and 0 bases at J, with 6 bases in the middle. Per germline, CDR1 SGHRS and CDR2 YFSETQ. This CDR3 is built from 14 residues. CDR3 region: CASSLGLMNTEAFF. The CDR3 nucleotides are TGCGCCAGCAGCTTGGGGCTCATGAACACTGAAGCTTTCTTT.

V gene TRBV5-1 combines with J gene TRBJ2-1; 7 positions agree with TRBD2. Germline CDR1 and CDR2: SGHRS and YFSETQ. The CDR3 sequence is 15 residues long. The junction had 1 base not matched to a gene; V was cut back by 1 base and J by 0 bases. The CDR3 nucleotides read TGCGCCAGCAGCTTGACTAGCGACTCCTACAATGAGCAGTTCTTC. Translation gives CASSLTSDSYNEQFF.

The table lists this clone with a few counts. The J gene is TRBJ2-5, the V gene TRBV5-1; D is unresolved. V lost 0 bases to trimming and J lost 3 bases, with 9 bases between them. This CDR3 spans 14 amino acids. Germline V gene lookup returns CDR1 SGHRS and CDR2 YFSETQ. DNA of the CDR3: TGCGCCAGCAGCTTGGCTAGAAGGAAAGAGACCCAGTACTTC. Its protein product is CASSLARRKETQYF.

The chain couples TRBV10-3 to TRBJ2-3; D gene unclear. Looked up from germline, CDR1 is ENHRY and CDR2 is SYGVKD. This CDR3 is built from 15 residues. With 5 bases removed from V and 3 bases from J, the gap between germline ends came to 15 bases. The CDR3 sequence: CAISTGQARTDTQYF. DNA for the CDR3: TGTGCCATCAGTACCGGCCAAGCCAGGACAGATACGCAGTATTTT.

CDR3 DNA: TGTGCCAGCAGCCGTCAACAGGGGGCGGGTTCTGAAGCTTTCTTT. Its protein product is CASSRQQGAGSEAFF. The rearrangement joins TRBV21-1 to TRBJ1-1; TRBD1 is the table's D call and was not checked against the DNA. TRBV21-1 is assigned pseudogene status. The CDR3 spans 15 residues.